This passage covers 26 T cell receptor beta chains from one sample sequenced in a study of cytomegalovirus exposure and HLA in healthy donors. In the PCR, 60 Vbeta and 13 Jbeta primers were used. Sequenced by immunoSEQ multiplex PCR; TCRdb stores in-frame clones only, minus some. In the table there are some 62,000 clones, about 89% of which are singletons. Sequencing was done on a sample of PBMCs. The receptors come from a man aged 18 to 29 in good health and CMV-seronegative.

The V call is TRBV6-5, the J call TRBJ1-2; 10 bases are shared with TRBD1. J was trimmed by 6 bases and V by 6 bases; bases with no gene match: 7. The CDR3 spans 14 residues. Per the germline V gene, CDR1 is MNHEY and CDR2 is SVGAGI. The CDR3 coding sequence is TGTGCCAGCAGGAACCTCGGGACAGGGGATGGCTACACCTTC. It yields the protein CASRNLGTGDGYTF.

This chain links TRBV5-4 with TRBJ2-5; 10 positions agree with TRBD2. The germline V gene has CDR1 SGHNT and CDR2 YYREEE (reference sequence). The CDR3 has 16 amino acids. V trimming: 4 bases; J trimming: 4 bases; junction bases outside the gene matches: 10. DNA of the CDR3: TGTGCCAGCAGCCGGCAAGCGGGGGGGCGGGTAGAGACCCAGTACTTC. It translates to CASSRQAGGRVETQYF.

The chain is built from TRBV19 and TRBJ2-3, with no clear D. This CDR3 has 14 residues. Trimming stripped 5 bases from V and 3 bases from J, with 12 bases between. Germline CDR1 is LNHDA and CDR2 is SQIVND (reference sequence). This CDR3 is CASSLAASTDTQYF. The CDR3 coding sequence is TGTGCCAGTAGTTTGGCCGCCTCGACAGATACGCAGTATTTT.

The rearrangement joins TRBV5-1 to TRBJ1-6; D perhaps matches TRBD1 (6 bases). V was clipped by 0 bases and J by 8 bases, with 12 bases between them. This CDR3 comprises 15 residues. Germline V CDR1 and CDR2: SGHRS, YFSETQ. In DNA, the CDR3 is TGCGCCAGCAGCTTGGGTGCAGGGGCGCATTCACCCCTCCACTTT. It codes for CASSLGAGAHSPLHF.

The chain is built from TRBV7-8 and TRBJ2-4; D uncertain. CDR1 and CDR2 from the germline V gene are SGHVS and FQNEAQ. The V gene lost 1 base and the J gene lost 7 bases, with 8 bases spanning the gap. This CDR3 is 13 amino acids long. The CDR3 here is CASSLGSRNIQYF. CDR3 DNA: TGTGCCAGCAGCTTAGGGTCACGGAACATTCAGTACTTC. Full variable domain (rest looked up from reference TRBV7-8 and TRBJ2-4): GAGVSQSPRYKVAKRGQDVALRCDPISGHVSLFWYQQALGQGPEFLTYFQNEAQLDKSGLPSDRFFAERPEGSVSTLKIQRTQQEDSAVYLCASSLGSRNIQYFGAGTRLSVL.

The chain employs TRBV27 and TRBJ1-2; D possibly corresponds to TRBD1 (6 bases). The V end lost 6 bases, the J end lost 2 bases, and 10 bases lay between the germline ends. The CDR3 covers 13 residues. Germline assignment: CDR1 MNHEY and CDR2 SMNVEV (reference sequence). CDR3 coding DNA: TGTGCCAGCAGCACGGGACACAACTATGGCTACACCTTC. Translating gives CASSTGHNYGYTF.

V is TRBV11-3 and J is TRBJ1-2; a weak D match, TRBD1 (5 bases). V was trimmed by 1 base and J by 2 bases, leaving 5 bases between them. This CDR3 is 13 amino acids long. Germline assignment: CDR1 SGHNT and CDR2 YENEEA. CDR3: CASSLAGNYGYTF. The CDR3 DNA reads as TGTGCCAGCAGCTTAGCAGGGAACTATGGCTACACCTTC.

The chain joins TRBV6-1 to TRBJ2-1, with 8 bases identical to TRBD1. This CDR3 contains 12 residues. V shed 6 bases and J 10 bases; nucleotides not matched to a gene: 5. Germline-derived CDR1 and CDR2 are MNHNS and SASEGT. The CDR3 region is CASSGQGGEQFF. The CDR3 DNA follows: TGTGCCAGCAGCGGACAGGGCGGGGAGCAGTTCTTC.

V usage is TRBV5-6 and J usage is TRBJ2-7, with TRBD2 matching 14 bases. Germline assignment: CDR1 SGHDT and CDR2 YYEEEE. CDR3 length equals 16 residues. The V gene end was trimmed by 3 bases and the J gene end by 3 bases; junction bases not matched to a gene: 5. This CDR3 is CASSSWGLAGDYEQYF. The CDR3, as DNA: TGTGCCAGCAGCTCCTGGGGACTAGCGGGGGACTACGAGCAGTACTTC.

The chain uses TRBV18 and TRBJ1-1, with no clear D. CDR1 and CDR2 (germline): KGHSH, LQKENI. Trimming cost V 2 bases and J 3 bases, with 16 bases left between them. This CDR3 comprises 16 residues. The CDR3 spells CASSPNLGRMDTEAFF. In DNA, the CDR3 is TGTGCCAGCTCACCAAATTTGGGGAGGATGGACACTGAAGCTTTCTTT.

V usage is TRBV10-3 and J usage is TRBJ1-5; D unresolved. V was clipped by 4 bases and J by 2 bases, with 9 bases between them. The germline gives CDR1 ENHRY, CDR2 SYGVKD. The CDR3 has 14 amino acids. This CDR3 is CAISGGAGNQPQHF. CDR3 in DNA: TGTGCCATCAGTGGAGGTGCCGGCAATCAGCCCCAGCATTTT.

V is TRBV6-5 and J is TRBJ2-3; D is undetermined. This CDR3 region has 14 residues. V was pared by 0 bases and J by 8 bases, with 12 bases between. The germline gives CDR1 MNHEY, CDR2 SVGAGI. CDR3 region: CASSYSMYASTQYF. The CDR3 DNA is TGTGCCAGCAGTTACTCGATGTATGCGAGTACGCAGTATTTT.

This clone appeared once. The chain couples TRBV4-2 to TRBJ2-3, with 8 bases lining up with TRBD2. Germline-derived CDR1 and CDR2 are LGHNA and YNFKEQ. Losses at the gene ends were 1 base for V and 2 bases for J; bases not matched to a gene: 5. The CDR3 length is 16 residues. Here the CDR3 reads CASSQGDSGDTDTQYF. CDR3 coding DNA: TGTGCCAGCAGCCAAGGGGATAGCGGGGACACAGATACGCAGTATTTT.

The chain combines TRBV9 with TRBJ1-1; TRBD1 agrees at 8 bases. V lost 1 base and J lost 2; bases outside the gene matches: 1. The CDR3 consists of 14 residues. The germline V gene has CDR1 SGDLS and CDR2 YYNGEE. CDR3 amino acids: CASSVQGANTEAFF. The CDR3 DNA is TGTGCCAGCAGCGTACAGGGGGCTAACACTGAAGCTTTCTTT.

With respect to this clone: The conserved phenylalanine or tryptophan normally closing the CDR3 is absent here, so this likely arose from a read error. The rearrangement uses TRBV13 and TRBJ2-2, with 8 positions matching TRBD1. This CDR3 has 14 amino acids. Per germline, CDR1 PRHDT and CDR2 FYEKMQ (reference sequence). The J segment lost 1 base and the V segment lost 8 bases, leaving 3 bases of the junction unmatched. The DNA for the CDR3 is TGTGCCAGCCGTACAGGGGGGAACACCGGGGAGCTGTTTGTT. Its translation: CASRTGGNTGELFV.

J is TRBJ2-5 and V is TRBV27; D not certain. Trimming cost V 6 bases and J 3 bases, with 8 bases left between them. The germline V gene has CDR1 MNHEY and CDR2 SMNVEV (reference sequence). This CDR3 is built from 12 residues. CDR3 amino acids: CASRPREETQYF. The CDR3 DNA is TGTGCCAGCAGACCTCGAGAAGAGACCCAGTACTTC.

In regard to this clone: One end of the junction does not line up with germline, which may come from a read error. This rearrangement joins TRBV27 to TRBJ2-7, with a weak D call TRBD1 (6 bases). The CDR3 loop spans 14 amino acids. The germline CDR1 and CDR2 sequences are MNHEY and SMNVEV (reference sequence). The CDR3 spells CANSLRDTGYEQYF. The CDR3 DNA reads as TGTGCCAACAGTTTAAGGGACACAGGCTACGAGCAGTACTTC.

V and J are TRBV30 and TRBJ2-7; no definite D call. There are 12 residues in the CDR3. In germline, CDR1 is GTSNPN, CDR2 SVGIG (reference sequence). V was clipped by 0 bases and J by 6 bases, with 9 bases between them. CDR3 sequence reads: CAWSVRGIEQYF. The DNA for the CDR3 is TGTGCCTGGAGTGTAAGAGGAATCGAGCAGTACTTC.

The CDR3 sequence: CASSVDPRGGYEQYF. CDR3 nucleotides: TGTGCCAGCAGCGTAGATCCCCGGGGAGGATACGAGCAGTACTTC. The gene calls are TRBV9 and TRBJ2-7; D possibly corresponds to TRBD2 (6 bases). Germline CDR1 and CDR2: SGDLS and YYNGEE. The CDR3 runs 15 residues. Trimming pared 0 bases from V and 4 bases from J, leaving 14 bases between. The entire variable domain, with the rest obtained from reference TRBV9 and TRBJ2-7, is as follows: DSGVTQTPKHLITATGQRVTLRCSPRSGDLSVYWYQQSLDQGLQFLIQYYNGEERAKGNILERFSAQQFPDLHSELNLSSLELGDSALYFCASSVDPRGGYEQYFGPGTRLTVT.

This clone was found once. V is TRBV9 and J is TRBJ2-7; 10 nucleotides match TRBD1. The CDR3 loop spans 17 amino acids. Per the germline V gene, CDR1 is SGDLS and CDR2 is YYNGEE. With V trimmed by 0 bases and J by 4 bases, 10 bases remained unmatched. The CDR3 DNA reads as TGTGCCAGCAGCGTAGGCTCCGGGACAGGGGCCTTTTACGAGCAGTACTTC. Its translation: CASSVGSGTGAFYEQYF.

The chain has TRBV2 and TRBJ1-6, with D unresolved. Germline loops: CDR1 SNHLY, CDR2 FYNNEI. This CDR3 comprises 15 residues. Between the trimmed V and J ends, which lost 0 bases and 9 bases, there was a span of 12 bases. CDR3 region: CASSEARLVSSPLHF. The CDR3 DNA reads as TGTGCCAGCAGTGAAGCTAGGCTAGTTAGTTCACCCCTCCACTTT.

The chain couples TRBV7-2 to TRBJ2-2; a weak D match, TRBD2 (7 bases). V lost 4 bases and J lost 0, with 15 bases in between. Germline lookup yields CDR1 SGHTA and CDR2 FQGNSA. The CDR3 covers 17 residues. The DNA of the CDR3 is TGTGCCAGCAGCTCTTGGGGGGGCACCTCGAACACCGGGGAGCTGTTTTTT. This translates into CASSSWGGTSNTGELFF. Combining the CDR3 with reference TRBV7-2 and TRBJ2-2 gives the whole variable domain GAGVSQSPSNKVTEKGKDVELRCDPISGHTALYWYRQSLGQGLEFLIYFQGNSAPDKSGLPSDRFSAERTGGSVSTLTIQRTQQEDSAVYLCASSSWGGTSNTGELFFGEGSRLTVL.

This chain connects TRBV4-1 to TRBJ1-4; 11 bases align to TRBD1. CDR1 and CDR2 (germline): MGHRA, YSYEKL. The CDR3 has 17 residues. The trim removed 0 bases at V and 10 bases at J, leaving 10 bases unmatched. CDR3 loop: CASSQEGFGQGAGKLFF. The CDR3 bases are TGCGCCAGCAGCCAAGAGGGTTTCGGACAGGGGGCAGGAAAACTGTTTTTT.

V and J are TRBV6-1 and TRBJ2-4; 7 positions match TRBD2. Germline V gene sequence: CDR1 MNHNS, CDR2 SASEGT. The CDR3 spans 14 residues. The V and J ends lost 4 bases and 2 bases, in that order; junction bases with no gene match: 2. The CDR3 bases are TGTGCCAGCAGTGTGGGGGGGACCAAAAACATTCAGTACTTC. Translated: CASSVGGTKNIQYF.

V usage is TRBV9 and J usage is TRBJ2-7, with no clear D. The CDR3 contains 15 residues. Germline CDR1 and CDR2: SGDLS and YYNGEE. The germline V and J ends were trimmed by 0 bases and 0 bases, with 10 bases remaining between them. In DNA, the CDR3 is TGTGCCAGCAGCGTAGCAAATAGTCCCTCCTACGAGCAGTACTTC. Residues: CASSVANSPSYEQYF.

CDR3 loop: CASSVDRTSGYNEQFF. DNA of the CDR3: TGTGCCAGCAGCGTAGACCGGACTAGCGGGTACAATGAGCAGTTCTTC. This chain links TRBV9 with TRBJ2-1; 11 nucleotides agree with TRBD2. The germline V gene has CDR1 SGDLS and CDR2 YYNGEE. This CDR3 region has 16 residues. With 0 bases clipped from V and 4 bases from J, the junction kept 3 bases outside the gene matches.